This T cell receptor (beta chain) was sequenced in a study of cytomegalovirus exposure and HLA in healthy donors. Study-level information: Out of 398 genotyped donors, 81% belonged to the Caucasian-associated ancestry cluster.

The CDR3 length is 16 residues. V was clipped by 4 bases and J by 0 bases; unmatched bases: 3. CDR1 is ENHRY, CDR2 SYGVKD, per germline. With regard to this clone: Its cognate antigen is unknown.

This PCR relied on a set of 60 Vbeta primers and 13 Jbeta primers. The protocol was immunoSEQ multiplex PCR, while the TCRdb copy is restricted to in-frame clones and leaves out a portion. The top ten hold about 13% of the sample, which has over 150,000 clones, more than 75% seen once. Study-wide findings and caveats: Reports indicate that TCR beta sequences accurately predicted the HLA-A and HLA-B alleles of most subjects. An Asian-associated ancestry cluster reportedly showed fewer N-insertions than the roughly 700-donor mean in a later analysis.

The material sequenced was PBMCs. The clonotype was recovered from a man aged 30-40 years in good health and CMV-seropositive. The chain uses TRBV10-3 and TRBJ1-5, with TRBD1 identical over 10 bases. In DNA form, the CDR3 reads TGTGCCATCAGTGCCCGGGACAGGGGTAGCAATCAGCCCCAGCATTTT. Its translation: CAISARDRGSNQPQHF.